These T cell receptor beta chains were read from a single sample in a study of shared clonotypes between healthy human individuals. Repertoires were generated with immunoSEQ multiplex PCR, while TCRdb's copy carries only in-frame clones and drops some. The sample carries some 2.4 million clones, under 95% recorded once. The specimen was naive CD4+ T cells from PBMCs. The receptors come from a man between 18 and 35 years old in good health. Some clones in this sample may be carry-over from other donors' samples. Each CDR3 is given with its conserved first and last residue. The D gene is left open where the match is weak. Part of the rows lack a size; the others show once, few, many or a class for expanded clones.

abundance: -; j_gene: TRBJ2-7; len: 13; v_gene: TRBV29-1; d_gene: TRBD2; CDR3aa: CSAGGSGSFEQYF; CDR3nt: TGCAGCGCTGGGGGGAGCGGGAGTTTCGAGCAGTACTTC
abundance: few; j_gene: TRBJ1-5; len: 12; v_gene: TRBV19; d_gene: -; CDR3aa: CASTIKGEPQHF; CDR3nt: TGTGCCAGTACCATTAAGGGCGAACCCCAGCATTTT
abundance: -; j_gene: TRBJ1-5; len: 16; v_gene: TRBV30; d_gene: -; CDR3aa: CAWRGRRYDSNQPQHF; CDR3nt: TGTGCCTGGAGGGGCAGGCGATATGATAGCAATCAGCCCCAGCATTTT
abundance: -; j_gene: TRBJ2-3; len: 18; v_gene: TRBV27; d_gene: TRBD2; CDR3aa: CASSYKTSGRRGTDTQYF; CDR3nt: TGTGCCAGCAGCTACAAGACTAGCGGGAGAAGGGGCACAGATACGCAGTATTTT
abundance: -; j_gene: TRBJ2-5; len: 13; v_gene: TRBV5-1; d_gene: -; CDR3aa: CASSLGGGETQYF; CDR3nt: TGCGCCAGCAGCTTGGGCGGGGGCGAGACCCAGTACTTC
abundance: -; j_gene: TRBJ1-2; len: 13; v_gene: TRBV28; d_gene: -; CDR3aa: CASSPAGDYGYTF; CDR3nt: TGTGCCAGCAGTCCGGCAGGCGACTATGGCTACACCTTC
abundance: -; j_gene: TRBJ1-1; len: 13; v_gene: TRBV6-5; d_gene: -; CDR3aa: CASSVSRDTEAFF; CDR3nt: TGTGCCAGCAGTGTATCGAGGGACACTGAAGCTTTCTTT
abundance: -; j_gene: TRBJ2-1; len: 15; v_gene: TRBV6-5; d_gene: -; CDR3aa: CASSAQRPLGGEQFF; CDR3nt: TGTGCCAGCAGTGCCCAGCGGCCTCTCGGGGGTGAGCAGTTCTTC
abundance: -; j_gene: TRBJ2-7; len: 12; v_gene: TRBV28; d_gene: TRBD1; CDR3aa: CASGQGSYEQYF; CDR3nt: TGTGCCAGCGGACAGGGGTCCTACGAGCAGTACTTC
abundance: -; j_gene: TRBJ1-4; len: 14; v_gene: TRBV5-1; d_gene: TRBD1; CDR3aa: CASSSGTGREKLFF; CDR3nt: TGCGCCAGCAGTTCCGGGACAGGGAGAGAAAAACTGTTTTTT
abundance: -; j_gene: TRBJ2-7; len: 16; v_gene: TRBV4-1; d_gene: TRBD2; CDR3aa: CASSRQLAGSSYEQYF; CDR3nt: TGCGCCAGCAGCCGCCAACTAGCGGGGAGCTCCTACGAGCAGTACTTC
abundance: -; j_gene: TRBJ2-1; len: 17; v_gene: TRBV18; d_gene: TRBD2; CDR3aa: CASSPRLAGPKDNEQFF; CDR3nt: TGTGCCAGCTCACCCCGACTAGCGGGACCAAAAGACAATGAGCAGTTCTTC
abundance: -; j_gene: TRBJ2-6; len: 13; v_gene: TRBV7-8; d_gene: -; CDR3aa: CASSHLGANVLTF; CDR3nt: TGTGCCAGCAGCCATCTTGGGGCCAACGTCCTGACTTTC
abundance: -; j_gene: TRBJ1-2; len: 15; v_gene: TRBV21-1; d_gene: -; CDR3aa: CASSKVQGKNYGYTF; CDR3nt: TGTGCCAGCAGCAAAGTGCAGGGGAAGAACTATGGCTACACCTTC
abundance: once; j_gene: TRBJ2-7; len: 13; v_gene: TRBV28; d_gene: -; CDR3aa: CASSLGTWGEQYF; CDR3nt: TGTGCCAGCAGTTTAGGGACCTGGGGGGAGCAGTACTTC
abundance: -; j_gene: TRBJ1-6; len: 15; v_gene: TRBV7-2; d_gene: -; CDR3aa: CASSLFSRGNSPLHF; CDR3nt: TGTGCCAGCAGCTTGTTTTCCAGGGGTAATTCACCCCTCCACTTT
abundance: once; j_gene: TRBJ2-1; len: 14; v_gene: TRBV2; d_gene: TRBD2; CDR3aa: CASSAPSGRYEQFF; CDR3nt: TGTGCCAGCAGTGCCCCTAGCGGGAGATATGAGCAGTTCTTC
abundance: -; j_gene: TRBJ2-1; len: 17; v_gene: TRBV4-1; d_gene: -; CDR3aa: CASSQGRGARSYNEQFF; CDR3nt: TGCGCCAGCAGCCAAGGCCGGGGCGCCCGCTCCTACAATGAGCAGTTCTTC
abundance: -; j_gene: TRBJ2-1; len: 13; v_gene: TRBV5-4; d_gene: -; CDR3aa: CASSLGQYNEQFF; CDR3nt: TGTGCCAGCAGCTTGGGACAGTACAATGAGCAGTTCTTC
abundance: -; j_gene: TRBJ1-5; len: 13; v_gene: TRBV28; d_gene: -; CDR3aa: CASRQGSNQPQHF; CDR3nt: TGTGCCAGCAGGCAGGGTAGCAATCAGCCCCAGCATTTT
abundance: -; j_gene: TRBJ2-2; len: 19; v_gene: TRBV11-3; d_gene: TRBD1; CDR3aa: CASSLSVGRDRGDTGELFF; CDR3nt: TGTGCCAGCAGCTTATCCGTTGGCCGGGACAGGGGGGACACCGGGGAGCTGTTTTTT
abundance: -; j_gene: TRBJ2-5; len: 17; v_gene: TRBV11-2; d_gene: -; CDR3aa: CASSLTPGVGYQETQYF; CDR3nt: TGTGCCAGCAGCTTAACCCCCGGGGTTGGGTACCAAGAGACCCAGTACTTC
abundance: -; j_gene: TRBJ1-1; len: 13; v_gene: TRBV7-9; d_gene: -; CDR3aa: CASSLTQGVQAFF; CDR3nt: TGTGCCAGCAGCTTAACTCAAGGGGTGCAAGCTTTCTTT
abundance: -; j_gene: TRBJ1-5; len: 16; v_gene: TRBV5-1; d_gene: TRBD1; CDR3aa: CASSPGAGGLNQPQHF; CDR3nt: TGCGCCAGCAGCCCGGGGGCAGGGGGGCTAAATCAGCCCCAGCATTTT
abundance: -; j_gene: TRBJ1-1; len: 12; v_gene: TRBV2; d_gene: -; CDR3aa: CASSEMTVKAFF; CDR3nt: TGTGCCAGCAGCGAAATGACAGTGAAAGCTTTCTTT
abundance: -; j_gene: TRBJ2-5; len: 14; v_gene: TRBV5-1; d_gene: TRBD2; CDR3aa: CASSRGREGETQYF; CDR3nt: TGCGCCAGCAGCCGAGGGCGGGAGGGAGAGACCCAGTACTTC
abundance: -; j_gene: TRBJ1-2; len: 13; v_gene: TRBV11-2; d_gene: -; CDR3aa: CASSLGANYGYTF; CDR3nt: TGTGCCAGCAGCTTAGGAGCTAACTATGGCTACACCTTC
abundance: -; j_gene: TRBJ2-3; len: 15; v_gene: TRBV11-1; d_gene: -; CDR3aa: CASSPRTGKEDTQYF; CDR3nt: TGTGCCAGCAGCCCGAGGACTGGAAAGGAAGATACGCAGTATTTT
abundance: few; j_gene: TRBJ1-2; len: 13; v_gene: TRBV7-2; d_gene: TRBD1; CDR3aa: CASSWGQNYGYTF; CDR3nt: TGTGCCAGCAGCTGGGGACAGAACTATGGCTACACCTTC
abundance: -; j_gene: TRBJ2-7; len: 14; v_gene: TRBV19; d_gene: TRBD1; CDR3aa: CASSTTGGNYEQYF; CDR3nt: TGTGCCAGTAGTACGACAGGGGGCAACTACGAGCAGTACTTC
abundance: -; j_gene: TRBJ2-5; len: 13; v_gene: TRBV5-1; d_gene: -; CDR3aa: CASSGESRETQYF; CDR3nt: TGCGCCAGCAGCGGCGAGTCACGAGAGACCCAGTACTTC
abundance: once; j_gene: TRBJ2-7; len: 19; v_gene: TRBV5-1; d_gene: TRBD2; CDR3aa: CASSSAIAGARLGSYEQYF; CDR3nt: TGCGCCAGCAGCAGCGCAATAGCGGGAGCTCGACTCGGCTCCTACGAGCAGTACTTC
abundance: -; j_gene: TRBJ2-7; len: 13; v_gene: TRBV6-6; d_gene: TRBD1; CDR3aa: CASGTVSSYEQYF; CDR3nt: TGTGCCAGCGGGACAGTAAGCTCCTACGAGCAGTACTTC
abundance: -; j_gene: TRBJ2-7; len: 14; v_gene: TRBV7-2; d_gene: -; CDR3aa: CASSLLGSSYEQYF; CDR3nt: TGTGCCAGCAGCTTACTAGGAAGCTCCTACGAGCAGTACTTC
abundance: -; j_gene: TRBJ2-5; len: 11; v_gene: TRBV14; d_gene: -; CDR3aa: CASSQGVGQYF; CDR3nt: TGTGCCAGCAGCCAAGGAGTAGGCCAGTACTTC
abundance: -; j_gene: TRBJ2-1; len: 16; v_gene: TRBV28; d_gene: -; CDR3aa: CASSLPGLGTYNEQFF; CDR3nt: TGTGCCAGCAGTTTGCCCGGGCTAGGAACCTACAATGAGCAGTTCTTC